A single sample gave rise to the 26 T cell receptor beta chains below, sequenced in a study of cytomegalovirus exposure and HLA in healthy donors. Some clones are missing from TCRdb's copy, which holds only in-frame ones; the method was immunoSEQ multiplex PCR. The sample includes 280,000 or so clones, 88% of them seen just once. The sample comprised PBMCs. All receptors come from a woman aged 18-29 years in good health and CMV-seronegative.

This clone was recorded a few times. The chain joins TRBV10-3 to TRBJ1-6; maybe TRBD1 (5 bases). Germline lookup yields CDR1 ENHRY and CDR2 SYGVKD. The CDR3 loop spans 14 amino acids. Between the trimmed V and J ends, which lost 6 bases and 4 bases, there was a span of 10 bases. CDR3 residues: CAISSDSYNSPLHF. The CDR3 DNA reads as TGTGCCATCAGCTCCGACAGTTATAATTCACCCCTCCACTTT.

The rearrangement joins TRBV27 to TRBJ2-7, with TRBD1 matching 9 bases. V lost 6 bases and J lost 2; bases outside the gene matches: 8. Per germline, CDR1 MNHEY and CDR2 SMNVEV (reference sequence). The CDR3 sequence is 15 residues long. CDR3 in amino acids: CASRASGQGTYEQYF. CDR3 nucleotides: TGTGCCAGCAGAGCCTCGGGACAGGGAACCTACGAGCAGTACTTC.

This chain uses TRBV10-3 with TRBJ2-7, with TRBD1 identical over 8 bases. V was clipped by 7 bases and J by 3 bases; unmatched bases: 8. The CDR3 sequence is 14 residues long. The germline V gene encodes CDR1 ENHRY and CDR2 SYGVKD. CDR3 nucleotide sequence: TGTGCCATCAACGACAGACAGGGGTTCTACGAGCAGTACTTC. Encoded protein: CAINDRQGFYEQYF.

CDR3: CASSDASGSGSGQFF. DNA for the CDR3: TGTGCCAGCAGTGACGCTAGCGGGAGTGGGAGCGGGCAGTTCTTC. This chain uses TRBV6-4 with TRBJ2-1; 10 nucleotides agree with TRBD2. V was clipped by 2 bases and J by 12 bases; unmatched bases: 10. CDR1 and CDR2 from the germline V gene are MRHNA and SNTAGT. The CDR3 is 15 residues long.

The chain carries TRBV29-1 and TRBJ2-3; D perhaps matches TRBD2 (6 bases). The germline V and J ends were trimmed by 4 bases and 4 bases, with 9 bases remaining between them. The CDR3 has 12 residues. CDR1 is SQVTM and CDR2 is ANQGSEA in the germline V gene. CDR3 sequence reads: CSVARESDTQYF. DNA of the CDR3: TGCAGCGTTGCCCGGGAGTCAGATACGCAGTATTTT.

The V gene is TRBV11-2, the J gene TRBJ1-2, with 8 nucleotides matching TRBD1. CDR1 and CDR2 from the germline V gene are SGHAT and FQNNGV. With 10 bases clipped from V and 3 bases from J, the junction kept 10 bases outside the gene matches. This CDR3 comprises 14 residues. The CDR3 DNA follows: TGTGCCACACCTCAGGGGGCGAGGGACTATGGCTACACCTTC. Its protein product is CATPQGARDYGYTF.

The genes are TRBV6-1 and TRBJ2-3, with 7 bases that match TRBD2. This CDR3 has 14 residues. J lost 0 bases, V lost 7 bases, and 4 bases had no gene match. CDR1 and CDR2 from the germline V gene are MNHNS and SASEGT. The CDR3: CASKSGASTDTQYF. Written as DNA, the CDR3 is TGTGCCAGCAAGAGCGGGGCGAGCACAGATACGCAGTATTTT.

CDR3 DNA: TGTGCCAGCAGCTTAAGGTCTGGAGAGGGCCCAGATACGCAGTATTTT. Translating it yields CASSLRSGEGPDTQYF. The chain has TRBV11-2 and TRBJ2-3, with D maybe TRBD2 (5 bases). The length of the CDR3 is 16 residues. CDR1 is SGHAT and CDR2 is FQNNGV in the germline V gene. V lost 2 bases to trimming and J lost 4 bases, with 16 bases between them.

V and J are TRBV7-9 and TRBJ2-7, with a possible D match to TRBD1 (5 bases). The V and J ends lost 4 bases and 5 bases respectively, with 12 bases between them. Germline V gives CDR1 SEHNR, CDR2 FQNEAQ (reference sequence). The CDR3 is 13 residues long. CDR3 bases: TGTGCCAGCAGCTCCCCTCCCAGGGACGAGCAGTACTTC. As protein: CASSSPPRDEQYF.

CDR3 protein: CATSRAPGGRRLSNQPQHF. CDR3 nucleotides: TGTGCCACCAGCAGGGCCCCAGGGGGTAGAAGGCTTAGCAATCAGCCCCAGCATTTT. The genes are TRBV15 and TRBJ1-5, with 7 positions matching TRBD1. The ends lost 3 bases at V and 0 bases at J; junction bases unmatched: 14. This CDR3 is 19 amino acids long. The germline V gene has CDR1 LNHNV and CDR2 YYDKDF (reference sequence).

V gene TRBV28 combines with J gene TRBJ2-7; D is undetermined. The CDR3 has 13 amino acids. The V end was cut by 3 bases, the J end by 2 bases, with 8 bases between. Per germline, CDR1 MDHEN and CDR2 SYDVKM. Here the CDR3 reads CASSFQNAYEQYF. CDR3 nucleotide sequence: TGTGCCAGCAGTTTCCAGAACGCCTACGAGCAGTACTTC.

This clone came up once. J is TRBJ2-7 and V is TRBV4-1; weak D call: TRBD1 (6 bases). The germline V and J ends were trimmed by 3 bases and 2 bases, with 11 bases remaining between them. Germline assignment: CDR1 MGHRA and CDR2 YSYEKL. The CDR3 is 14 amino acids. CDR3 loop: CASSQGTLTYEQYF. The CDR3, as DNA: TGCGCCAGCAGCCAGGGGACACTCACCTACGAGCAGTACTTC.

This clone was detected only once. The same CDR3 is also encoded by other DNA sequences in this sample. J is TRBJ1-2 and V is TRBV14, with TRBD1 identical over 10 bases. Germline CDR1 reads SGHDN; CDR2 reads FVKESK. V dropped 3 bases and J dropped 5; count of bases not matched to a gene: 0. This CDR3 is 13 amino acids long. The DNA for the CDR3 is TGTGCCAGCAGCCAGGGACAGGGGTATGGCTACACCTTC. Translated, it gives CASSQGQGYGYTF.

The chain employs TRBV4-3 and TRBJ2-5; 10 nucleotides match TRBD1. This CDR3 comprises 14 residues. Germline-derived CDR1 and CDR2 are LGHNA and YSLEER. J was trimmed by 5 bases and V by 4 bases; bases with no gene match: 4. The CDR3 sequence: CASSPTGGWETQYF. CDR3 coding DNA: TGCGCCAGCAGCCCGACAGGGGGCTGGGAGACCCAGTACTTC.

This clone was recorded a few times. J is TRBJ2-4 and V is TRBV5-6; possible D gene TRBD1, 6 bases. Germline loops: CDR1 SGHDT, CDR2 YYEEEE. Trimming pared 4 bases from V and 0 bases from J, leaving 8 bases between. CDR3 length: 14 residues. The CDR3 DNA reads TGTGCCAGCAGCGGGGGCCTAGCCAAAAACATTCAGTACTTC. Amino acids: CASSGGLAKNIQYF.

CDR3 loop: CASSWERNTGGGGTGELFF. The CDR3 DNA is TGTGCCAGCAGTTGGGAACGAAACACAGGGGGCGGAGGCACCGGGGAGCTGTTTTTT. This sequence joins TRBV27 and TRBJ2-2; 9 bases fit TRBD1. V dropped 4 bases and J dropped 4; count of bases not matched to a gene: 16. Germline CDR1 is MNHEY and CDR2 is SMNVEV (reference sequence). There are 19 residues in the CDR3.

The V gene is TRBV27, the J gene TRBJ1-5; no reliable D call. The V gene's germline CDR1 is MNHEY and CDR2 SMNVEV (reference sequence). This CDR3 contains 13 residues. Trimming took 8 bases from V and 2 from J, leaving 10 bases between them. CDR3 residues: CASGGHGNQPQHF. CDR3 coding DNA: TGTGCCAGCGGAGGGCATGGCAATCAGCCCCAGCATTTT.

The chain combines TRBV25-1 with TRBJ2-3; D gene uncertain. CDR1 and CDR2 from the germline V gene are MGHDK and SYGVNS. The CDR3 runs 17 residues. Trimming took 9 bases from V and 5 from J, leaving 27 bases between them. As DNA, the CDR3 is TGTGCCAGAGAGCCCCGACCGGCACTATCCGTAGAAGATACGCAGTATTTT. Encoded protein: CAREPRPALSVEDTQYF. Full variable domain (outside the CDR3, taken from reference TRBV25-1 and TRBJ2-3): EADIYQTPRYLVIGTGKKITLECSQTMGHDKMYWYQQDPGMELHLIHYSYGVNSTEKGDLSSESTVSRIRTEHFPLTLESARPSHTSQYLCAREPRPALSVEDTQYFGPGTRLTVL.

A word on this clone: A read error is likely, as this CDR3 ends without the conserved phenylalanine or tryptophan. The DNA is omitted, as the CDR3 cannot be located on it reliably, and the CDR3 follows TCRdb's listing. The chain combines TRBV6-5 with TRBJ1-5; the D call of TRBD1 is as the table states it, not checked on the DNA. With termini counted, the CDR3 has 8 amino acids. Per germline, CDR1 MNHEY and CDR2 SVGAGI. This CDR3 is CASRDRVR.

The CDR3 loop is CASRFRQGANNEKLFF. In DNA, the CDR3 is TGTGCCAGCAGGTTCAGACAGGGGGCAAATAATGAAAAACTGTTTTTT. The chain joins TRBV28 to TRBJ1-4; 10 bases line up with TRBD1. Unmatched junction bases numbered 8, after V lost 6 bases and J lost 4 bases. CDR1 and CDR2 (germline): MDHEN, SYDVKM. The CDR3 loop spans 16 amino acids.

The chain is built from TRBV28 and TRBJ2-7, with a weak D call TRBD2 (5 bases). There are 13 residues in the CDR3. Germline CDR1 MDHEN, CDR2 SYDVKM. V was pared by 10 bases and J by 2 bases, with 15 bases between. CDR3 region: CATRERWPYEQYF. CDR3 nucleotide sequence: TGTGCCACCCGGGAAAGGTGGCCCTACGAGCAGTACTTC.

CDR3 sequence (DNA): TGTGCCAGCAGTTACTCGATCCGGGCAGGGGGGGAGACCCAGTACTTC. Translating gives CASSYSIRAGGETQYF. The chain uses TRBV6-5 and TRBJ2-5; D is perhaps TRBD1 (7 bases). The V end lost 0 bases, the J end lost 5 bases, and 16 bases lay between the germline ends. Per the germline V gene, CDR1 is MNHEY and CDR2 is SVGAGI. This CDR3 has 16 amino acids.

This clone was detected only once. This chain links TRBV7-3 with TRBJ2-1; D may be TRBD1 (6 bases). V shed 4 bases and J shed 3 bases, with 7 bases lying between them. In germline, CDR1 is SGHTA, CDR2 FQGTGA. The CDR3 runs 13 residues. The CDR3 DNA follows: TGTGCCAGCAGCTGGACAGACTACAATGAGCAGTTCTTC. Its translation: CASSWTDYNEQFF.

This clone has just one count. The rearrangement uses TRBV19 and TRBJ2-2, with D perhaps matching TRBD2 (6 bases). Germline V gene data show CDR1 as LNHDA and CDR2 as SQIVND (reference sequence). CDR3 length equals 15 residues. The V gene lost 4 bases and the J gene lost 0 bases, with 9 bases spanning the gap. The CDR3 loop reads CASSSGTANTGELFF. The CDR3 DNA reads TGTGCCAGTAGTAGCGGGACTGCGAACACCGGGGAGCTGTTTTTT.

The chain is built from TRBV4-1 and TRBJ2-7; tentatively, D is TRBD1 (6 bases). Germline loops: CDR1 MGHRA, CDR2 YSYEKL. V gave up 9 bases and J gave up 0 bases, with 15 bases separating them. This CDR3 spans 14 amino acids. The CDR3 here is CARDGDRSSYEQYF. The CDR3 DNA is TGCGCCAGAGACGGTGACAGGAGCTCCTACGAGCAGTACTTC.

This chain links TRBV28 with TRBJ2-1, with TRBD1 identical over 8 bases. The V segment lost 4 bases and the J segment 5 bases; nucleotides outside the gene matches: 4. This CDR3 contains 14 residues. Germline V CDR1 and CDR2: MDHEN, SYDVKM. The CDR3 loop is CASSSDRVNNEQFF. The DNA for the CDR3 is TGTGCCAGCAGTTCGGACAGGGTTAACAATGAGCAGTTCTTC.